This T cell receptor (beta chain) was found in a study of T-cell reconstitution after alpha-beta-depleted transplantation in children. In its sample, this clonotype was seen a few times. The target antigen is unknown. The CDR3 consists of 16 residues. V lost 1 base, J lost 4 bases, and 6 bases stayed unmatched. Germline V gene data show CDR1 as DFQATT and CDR2 as SNEGSKA (reference sequence). It was with unique molecular identifiers that the TCRbeta library was prepared. In TCRdb, the PCR reads were re-called with MiXCR into one record per CDR3 protein. This table holds about 640,000 distinct CDR3 sequences, roughly 13% found once. General study findings and limits: Elevated TCRbeta diversity at day 60 was traced, in some patients, to surviving recipient T cells and thymic progenitors. Most T-cell counts and diversity one year after the transplant came from T cells that were newly produced. Expanded clones from the graft, numbering several hundred, reportedly supplied alpha-beta T cells about two months after transplant.

This TCR came from a male patient under 18 who had a stem cell transplant for acute myeloid leukemia, so the T cells may come from the graft donor. This chain connects TRBV20-1 to TRBJ2-3; TRBD2 matches 12 bases. The sample consisted of PBMCs, mostly from graft donor cells, taken 360 days after TCRalphabeta/CD19-depleted stem cell transplant. For the CDR3, the DNA is TGCAGTGCTAGAGGGACTAGCGGGACTGTTGCAGATACGCAGTATTTT. As protein: CSARGTSGTVADTQYF.